These T cell receptor beta chains were read from a single sample in a study of a mutant IDH1 vaccine in newly diagnosed glioma. The protocol was immunoSEQ multiplex PCR, while the TCRdb copy is restricted to in-frame clones and leaves out a portion. The table has 59,000 or so clones, around 90% seen once. This specimen was PBMCs, taken from a glioma patient treated with radiotherapy, temozolomide or both. Source of these receptors: a man aged 50 to 59 with glioma. The CDR3 runs from the conserved cysteine through the conserved F or W. D genes are given only for firm matches. Clone size appears in some rows only: once, few, many, or a class for an expanded clone.

abundance: NA
j_gene: TRBJ1-2
d_gene: NA
v_gene: TRBV14
CDR3nt: TGTGCCAGCAGCCAAGATCGGACCACTGGCTACACCTTC
CDR3aa: CASSQDRTTGYTF

abundance: NA
j_gene: TRBJ2-3
d_gene: NA
v_gene: TRBV30
CDR3nt: TGTGCCTGGAGTGTCGACGCAGCCTACACAGATACGCAGTATTTT
CDR3aa: CAWSVDAAYTDTQYF

abundance: NA
j_gene: TRBJ2-7
d_gene: NA
v_gene: TRBV7-3
CDR3nt: TGTGCCAGCAGCCGAGACTGGACGGAGGCGTCCTACGAGCAGTACTTC
CDR3aa: CASSRDWTEASYEQYF

abundance: few
j_gene: TRBJ2-1
d_gene: TRBD1
v_gene: TRBV9
CDR3nt: TGTGCCAGCAGCGTAGGACAGGGCTCCTACAATGAGCAGTTCTTC
CDR3aa: CASSVGQGSYNEQFF

abundance: NA
j_gene: TRBJ1-2
d_gene: TRBD1
v_gene: TRBV7-9
CDR3nt: TGTGCCAGCAGCAGGACAGGCTCCTATGGCTACACCTTC
CDR3aa: CASSRTGSYGYTF

abundance: NA
j_gene: TRBJ1-4
d_gene: NA
v_gene: TRBV19
CDR3nt: TGTGCCAGTAGTATCGGGGGCAAGGCGTCGAAACTGTTTTTT
CDR3aa: CASSIGGKASKLFF

abundance: NA
j_gene: TRBJ1-2
d_gene: NA
v_gene: TRBV6-5
CDR3nt: TGTGCCACCTATGGAGGGGGCTACACCTTC
CDR3aa: CATYGGGYTF

abundance: few
j_gene: TRBJ2-7
d_gene: TRBD2
v_gene: TRBV18
CDR3nt: TGTGCCAGCTCACAAAGGACTAGCGTAGCCTACGAGCAGTACTTC
CDR3aa: CASSQRTSVAYEQYF

abundance: NA
j_gene: TRBJ2-2
d_gene: TRBD2
v_gene: TRBV2
CDR3nt: TGTGCCAGCTCCTCCGGGACTAGCGGAAACACCGGGGAGCTGTTTTTT
CDR3aa: CASSSGTSGNTGELFF

abundance: NA
j_gene: TRBJ2-1
d_gene: NA
v_gene: TRBV7-6
CDR3nt: TGTGCCAGCAGCCTACAAACAGGGTCCTACAATGAGCAGTTCTTC
CDR3aa: CASSLQTGSYNEQFF

abundance: NA
j_gene: TRBJ2-7
d_gene: NA
v_gene: TRBV5-1
CDR3nt: TGCGCCAGCAGCTTGGCCCCGGGACTCCAGTCCTACGAGCAGTACTTC
CDR3aa: CASSLAPGLQSYEQYF

abundance: NA
j_gene: TRBJ2-3
d_gene: TRBD2
v_gene: TRBV4-3
CDR3nt: TGCGCCAGCAGCCAAGATCCGGGGCTAGCGGGGTCAGATACGCAGTATTTT
CDR3aa: CASSQDPGLAGSDTQYF

abundance: NA
j_gene: TRBJ2-6
d_gene: NA
v_gene: TRBV4-2
CDR3nt: TGTGCCAGCAGCCCCTTGGGAGCGAAAGGGGCCAACGTCCTGACTTTC
CDR3aa: CASSPLGAKGANVLTF

abundance: few
j_gene: TRBJ2-7
d_gene: TRBD2
v_gene: TRBV5-4
CDR3nt: TGTGCCAGCAGCTCCTCAACGGTAGCGGGAGGAGAGCAGTACTTC
CDR3aa: CASSSSTVAGGEQYF

abundance: once
j_gene: TRBJ1-1
d_gene: NA
v_gene: TRBV7-9
CDR3nt: TGTGCCAGTGAGCGGCGTAGCACTGAAGCTTTCTTT
CDR3aa: CASERRSTEAFF

abundance: NA
j_gene: TRBJ1-5
d_gene: NA
v_gene: TRBV27
CDR3nt: TGTGCCAGCAGTCCTTGGACAGCTAGCAATCAGCCCCAGCATTTT
CDR3aa: CASSPWTASNQPQHF

abundance: NA
j_gene: TRBJ2-7
d_gene: NA
v_gene: TRBV2
CDR3nt: TGTGCCAGCAGTGGGACCAATATCCCCTACGAGCAGTACTTC
CDR3aa: CASSGTNIPYEQYF

abundance: NA
j_gene: TRBJ1-4
d_gene: TRBD1
v_gene: TRBV15
CDR3nt: TGTGCCACCAGCAGGGGACAGGCCGCCCGTCCACTGTTTTTT
CDR3aa: CATSRGQAARPLFF

abundance: NA
j_gene: TRBJ2-1
d_gene: TRBD1
v_gene: TRBV6-1
CDR3nt: TGTGCCAGCAGTGTACAGGGGCCCTACAATGAGCAGTTCTTC
CDR3aa: CASSVQGPYNEQFF

abundance: NA
j_gene: TRBJ2-7
d_gene: NA
v_gene: TRBV15
CDR3nt: TGTGCCACCAGCCCCCTAGGGTACGAGCAGTACTTC
CDR3aa: CATSPLGYEQYF